This TCR beta chain was recovered during a study of T cell repertoires in cytomegalovirus infection (dated by TCRdb to between 2018 and 2021). With respect to the entire study: Donor HLA type was relevant to the analysis, as public TCR beta signatures indicated carriage of CMV infection together with the matching HLA type. Study-level results and caveats: The ex vivo response was dominated by HLA-C-restricted CMV-specific TCR beta clonotypes, which also provided the single most frequent clonotype in two of eight donors. In both this cohort and an independent roughly 400-donor cohort, the cumulative frequency of public TCR beta family members distinguished carriers of CMV infection plus the relevant HLA type.

The listed sequencing device is Illumina HiSeq 1500. TCRdb redid the processing of the public reads, applying fastp at Q25 and MiXCR, and retained in-frame beta chains. Entries are consolidated by CDR3 protein sequence, retaining the most common genes and DNA. The sample profile shows more than 250,000 distinct CDR3 sequences; roughly an eighth of them were found once. 7.5% to 10% of the sample comes from the top ten. The CDR1 and CDR2 encoded by the germline V gene are WSHSY and SAAADI. The germline ends are 16 bases apart after V is trimmed by 4 bases and J by 7 bases. The CDR3 spans 15 residues, from the cysteine through the phenylalanine. Just the 45-base CDR3 DNA is kept, in frame starting at base 1. Turning to this clonotype: The antigen this receptor binds is unknown. Per-base quality was not reported, and no clone a single base away is much larger than it.

Sample: PBMCs. The chain links TRBV10-2 with TRBJ2-2, with no confidently assigned D gene. This receptor was identified in a human donor in good health (CMV status not recorded). Some clones in this sample may be carry-over from other donors' samples. The bases read TGCGCCAGCAGTGGAAACATTATCTTTGGCGGGGAGCTGTTTTTT. It encodes CASSGNIIFGGELFF.